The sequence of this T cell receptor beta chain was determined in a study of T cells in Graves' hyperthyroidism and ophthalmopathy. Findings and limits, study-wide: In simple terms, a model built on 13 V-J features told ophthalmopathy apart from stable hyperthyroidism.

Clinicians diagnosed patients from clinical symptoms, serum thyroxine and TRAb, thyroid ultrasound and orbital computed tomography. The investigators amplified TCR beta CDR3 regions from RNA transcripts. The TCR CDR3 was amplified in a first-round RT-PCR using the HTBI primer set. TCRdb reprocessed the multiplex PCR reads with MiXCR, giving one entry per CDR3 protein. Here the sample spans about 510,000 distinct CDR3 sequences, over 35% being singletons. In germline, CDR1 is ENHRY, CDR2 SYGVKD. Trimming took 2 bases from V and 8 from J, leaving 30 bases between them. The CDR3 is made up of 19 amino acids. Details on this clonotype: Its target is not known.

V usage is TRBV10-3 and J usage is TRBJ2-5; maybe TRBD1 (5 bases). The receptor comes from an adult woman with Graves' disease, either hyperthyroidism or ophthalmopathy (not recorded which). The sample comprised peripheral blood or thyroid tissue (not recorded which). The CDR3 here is CAISEGAAVNPPVARTQYF. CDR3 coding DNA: TGTGCCATCAGTGAGGGGGCAGCAGTGAACCCCCCTGTAGCCCGAACCCAGTACTTC.